These 7 T cell receptor beta chains came from one sample sequenced in a study of shared clonotypes between healthy human individuals. Assay: immunoSEQ multiplex PCR; the TCRdb copy retains only in-frame clones and omits some. The table includes fewer than 1.6 million clones, approximately 98.5% detected once. Sequenced: naive CD4+ T cells sorted from blood. Subset of the sample: CD45RA+ positively selected. The receptors come from a man aged 30 to 45 in good health.

The chain joins TRBV2 to TRBJ2-7; 8 bases align to TRBD2. The V segment lost 9 bases and the J segment 6 bases; nucleotides outside the gene matches: 10. This CDR3 has 13 residues. The germline V gene encodes CDR1 SNHLY and CDR2 FYNNEI. CDR3 in amino acids: CASSLAGRPEQYF. CDR3 sequence (DNA): TGTGCCAGTTCGTTAGCGGGAAGACCCGAGCAGTACTTC.

The V gene is TRBV27, the J gene TRBJ1-5, with no clear D. Per the germline V gene, CDR1 is MNHEY and CDR2 is SMNVEV (reference sequence). Trimming left V 1 base short and J 0 bases short, with 10 bases between. The CDR3 runs to 16 residues. The chain's CDR3 is CASSLFPTGSNQPQHF. The CDR3 DNA is TGTGCCAGCAGTTTATTCCCTACGGGTAGCAATCAGCCCCAGCATTTT.

The chain links TRBV5-4 to TRBJ2-3; D perhaps matches TRBD1 (6 bases). The CDR3 covers 15 residues. V lost 1 base to trimming and J lost 4 bases, with 13 bases between them. Germline CDR1 and CDR2: SGHNT and YYREEE (reference sequence). CDR3 amino acids: CASSLRREGADTQYF. In DNA, the CDR3 is TGTGCCAGCAGCTTGCGGCGAGAGGGGGCAGATACGCAGTATTTT.

This rearrangement joins TRBV11-3 to TRBJ2-5, with D perhaps matching TRBD2 (5 bases). This CDR3 region has 11 residues. V lost 9 bases and J 7 bases, leaving 12 bases between the germline ends. Germline CDR1 is SGHNT and CDR2 is YENEEA. For the CDR3, the DNA is TGTGCCAGTACACAGAGGGTGACCCAGTACTTC. Protein: CASTQRVTQYF.

The chain carries TRBV5-1 and TRBJ2-7; tentative D call: TRBD1 (6 bases). The germline CDR1 and CDR2 sequences are SGHRS and YFSETQ. The V end lost 1 base, the J end lost 0 bases, and 11 bases lay between the germline ends. This CDR3 comprises 15 residues. CDR3 protein: CASSLQGSYSYEQYF. DNA for the CDR3: TGCGCCAGCAGCTTGCAGGGGTCCTACTCCTACGAGCAGTACTTC.

The V and J genes are TRBV6-1 and TRBJ2-7, with D unresolved. The CDR3 is made up of 14 amino acids. Germline CDR1 reads MNHNS; CDR2 reads SASEGT. The V gene lost 5 bases and the J gene lost 2 bases, with 13 bases spanning the gap. The CDR3, as DNA: TGTGCCAGCAGTATTCGAAACAGAGCCTACGAGCAGTACTTC. This codes for CASSIRNRAYEQYF.

The rearrangement joins TRBV5-5 to TRBJ2-7; D not certain. The CDR3 totals 12 residues. The germline CDR1 and CDR2 sequences are SGHKS and YYEKEE (reference sequence). V was shortened by 0 bases and J by 3 bases, with 4 bases between the two germline ends. The CDR3 region has the DNA TGTGCCAGCAGCTTGGTTCTCTACGAGCAGTACTTC. Translating gives CASSLVLYEQYF.